This TCR beta chain was found in a study of cytomegalovirus exposure and HLA in healthy donors (dated by TCRdb to about 2017). Looking at the study overall: An earlier analysis of several hundred of the donors reported 276 Gb of sequence data and about 120 million unique TCR beta sequences obtained from roughly 180 million T cells. About 300 gigabases of sequencing data and approximately 80 million unique TCR sequences were included in an early release covering under 650 HLA-typed donors. Among over 350 genotyped donors of the cohort, an average of around 240,000 unique TCR beta nucleotide sequences were sequenced per donor, approximately 20% of them non-productive. In a later genetic analysis, genome-wide SNP genotypes for about three fifths of the roughly 670 donors were used, and that subset was treated as a discovery cohort. The study profiled the T cell repertoires of under 700 subjects by immunosequencing and related them to cytomegalovirus serostatus. Rather than using new phenotypic data, the later analysis identified candidate immune exposures from TCR beta sequences and from how often those sequences occurred across donors. An earlier analysis of fewer than 750 of the donors used high-throughput TCR beta sequencing to judge whether each TCR beta V gene segment behaved as functional or pseudogenic. Every discovery cohort repertoire had been produced on one sequencing platform. A separate validation cohort of approximately 130 different subjects was used in addition to the approximately 700-subject first cohort. Among the approximately 400 genotyped donors, 81% belonged to the genetic ancestry cluster associated with self-reported Caucasian donors. A later analysis re-examined previously published TCR beta repertoires from 600 to 700 donors and added high-resolution HLA genotyping to investigate patterns of TCR occurrence. Class I and class II HLA loci were covered by the typing at four-digit resolution. To predict cytomegalovirus infection status, the study brought together high-throughput TCR immunosequencing, statistical association of individual TCRs with disease status, and machine learning. Typing coverage differed by locus: A, B, C, DRB1 and DQB1 were typed in roughly 629-630 donors, DQA1 in 500 to 550, DPA1 in some 570, and DPB1 in about 450. Because of strong linkage in the cohort, roughly five DR-DQ haplotypes were treated as single units for association and clustering. Donor age, sex, ethnicity and CMV serostatus were compiled together with the repertoire data. The study aimed to test whether cataloging public T cell receptors could reveal signatures of past pathogen exposure. The full study reports these points: In a later analysis, TCR association rates were found to vary across HLA loci, with the most associated TCRs seen for DRB1 alleles and the fewest for HLA-C alleles. Because counts were too low, roughly 16 rarely observed V segments, including chromosome 9 orphons, were excluded from the earlier analysis of some 590 of the donors. A further reported finding was that TCR beta sequences accurately predicted the HLA-A and HLA-B alleles for most subjects in the first cohort. A later analysis reported that several top co-occurrence clusters appeared linked to parvovirus B19, influenza, CMV and Epstein-Barr virus. While some public TCRs were present in many individuals, most TCR sequences turned up only very rarely across donors. Linkage disequilibrium might explain the correlated functional status among segregating V segments, but an unknown experimental factor could not be excluded. The presence/absence analyses assumed that sequencing depth was roughly uniform across donors, and that assumption may not be true. In a later analysis, HLA-associated TCR beta chains were found to be more clonally expanded and to have lower generation probabilities than equally common non-associated chains. In a later analysis, most CMV-associated TCR beta chains were found to appear HLA-restricted, with HLA associations seemingly driven largely by CMV exposure. The classifier was reported to diagnose cytomegalovirus status with high specificity and sensitivity in both the original and validation cohorts. An earlier analysis of around 600 of the donors showed that most TCR beta V segments appeared in productive rearrangements either about 87% or about 30% of the time, which broadly matched IMGT annotations. A total of some 180 TCR beta chains were listed by the study as associated with cytomegalovirus. According to a later genetic analysis, donors in an Asian-associated ancestry cluster had fewer N-insertions in productive TCRs than the approximately 650-donor mean. Specific HLA alleles were associated with some 15,000 TCR beta sequences at a false discovery rate of 0.05 in a later analysis. V-gene and J-gene trimming of TCR beta chains was associated with a missense DCLRE1C variant in a later genetic analysis, and the association was replicated in an independent cohort. HLA typing was unavailable for some donors at each locus, so association tests used only the typed subset. In vitro tests confirmed that a few of the cytomegalovirus-associated TCR beta chains recognize cytomegalovirus antigens. Strong co-occurrence of HLA alleles, especially DR and DQ, made assigning TCR associations to individual alleles difficult. Immune exposure information for the cohort was limited to CMV serostatus. It was suggested by the authors that the approach could potentially be generalized to other disease states and immunological phenotypes. Because the 87-base-pair reads could not distinguish some IMGT-functional V segments, including TRBV6-2 and TRBV6-3, those segments were excluded. A group of highly shared sequence variants was considered likely to be a technical artifact of the sequencing pipeline. The cohort was sequenced for TCR beta chains only, and without alpha or paired-chain data the features that could be detected were limited.

From its cysteine to its phenylalanine, the CDR3 spans 17 amino acids. Kept here is only the CDR3 DNA, which spans 51 bases and is read in frame from base 1. Trimming takes 4 bases off V and 3 bases off J; junction bases not matched to a gene: 12. From a lookup of the germline V gene, CDR1 and CDR2 are SGHRS and YFSETQ. The cohort was made up of 500 to 850 healthy bone marrow donors. Cohort members were all nominally healthy when sampled, although unrecorded immune exposures were likely present. The donor was CMV seronegative and belonged to the group of 350 or so seronegative cohort members. A peripheral blood sample was provided by each donor, and peripheral blood mononuclear cells were used for TCR beta sequencing. Genomic DNA extraction from the blood cell samples was performed with the Qiagen DNeasy Blood Extraction Kit. The library was built by means of the immunoSEQ multiplex PCR assay. A mixture of 60 forward primers for TCR Vbeta segments and 13 reverse primers for TCR Jbeta segments was used in the multiplex PCR. Amplification of the CDR3 region of rearranged TCR beta genes was performed with a multiplex PCR assay on genomic DNA. The Illumina HiSeq System was used to sequence the amplified TCR beta libraries as 87-base-pair reads. The study's processing was this. Across the 500 to 850 repertoires, a later analysis counted around 80 million unique TCR beta chains, around 11 million of which were shared by at least two donors. A nearest-neighbor algorithm error-corrected the raw reads and collapsed the reads into unique sequences, merging closely related sequences to remove PCR and sequencing errors. CDR3 sequences were aligned to IMGT reference sequences to assign V, D and J gene segments. For a sequence to be retained, a match of at least six nucleotides to both a V gene segment and a J gene segment was required. Rearrangements were called productive when the CDR3 lacked stop codons and stayed in frame with V and J; all others were non-productive. CDR3 was defined by IMGT convention, running from the second conserved V-encoded cysteine to the conserved J-encoded phenylalanine. Sequences without an unambiguous match to a single V gene segment were excluded from the earlier analysis of about 640 of the donors. In an earlier analysis of almost 600 of the donors, a V segment was called functional when productive rearrangements were above 56.7%, and segregating when the standard deviation between donors exceeded 5%. A statistical classification framework was built for diagnosing cytomegalovirus status from the catalog of TCR beta chain sequences. In a later analysis, V and J genes were assigned by comparing TCR nucleotide sequences against IMGT/GENE-DB human TR gene sequences. In a later analysis, CDR3 sequences and most-parsimonious VDJ recombination scenarios were assigned using the TCRdist pipeline. In a later analysis, each TCR beta chain was defined by its CDR3 amino acid sequence together with its V-gene family, and reads lacking a unique V-gene family were excluded. As a way to deal with suspected cross-contamination and a sequencing artifact, a later analysis dropped approximately 590 nucleotide sequences that were highly shared and had low generation probability. In a later analysis, a clonal expansion index for each public chain was calculated from normalized within-repertoire ranks of inferred template counts. In a later analysis, generation probabilities were computed using a VDJ recombination model fitted to out-of-frame rearrangements, and the results were checked against IGoR. A later analysis scored TCR-TCR, TCR-HLA and TCR-CMV co-occurrence with hypergeometric tests, applying a repertoire-size bias correction to TCR pairs. In a later analysis, false discovery rates were estimated by permuting HLA or CMV assignments 20 times. In a later analysis, co-occurring TCRs were grouped with DBSCAN, and TCRdist sequence similarity was added when clustering was performed within HLA-allele-positive subsets. Co-occurrence clustering excluded repertoires with fewer than 30,000 or more than 120,000 public chains, plus five with anomalous nucleotide sharing. TCRdb's version of the immuneACCESS table is confined to in-frame rearrangements and falls short of the full clone set. An unresolved V gene accounts for under half of the shortfall where checked; the remainder is of unknown origin. That table is the source of V, J and clone size, and D and trimming were worked out from the DNA. For this sample the table gives some 160,000 clones, of which about 85% were detected only once. Together, the top ten hold 1.5% to 2.5% of the sample.

Worth noting for this clone: Its antigen remains unidentified. No base-level quality is on record; no much larger clone is a single base apart.

The source is a man aged 18 to 30 in good health and CMV-seronegative. The specimen was PBMCs. The chain is made from TRBV5-1 and TRBJ1-3; 8 bases in the middle match TRBD1. The DNA is as follows: TGCGCCAGCAGCCCACTGGGACAGGTGATCCTTGGAAACACCATATATTTT. This gives the protein CASSPLGQVILGNTIYF.